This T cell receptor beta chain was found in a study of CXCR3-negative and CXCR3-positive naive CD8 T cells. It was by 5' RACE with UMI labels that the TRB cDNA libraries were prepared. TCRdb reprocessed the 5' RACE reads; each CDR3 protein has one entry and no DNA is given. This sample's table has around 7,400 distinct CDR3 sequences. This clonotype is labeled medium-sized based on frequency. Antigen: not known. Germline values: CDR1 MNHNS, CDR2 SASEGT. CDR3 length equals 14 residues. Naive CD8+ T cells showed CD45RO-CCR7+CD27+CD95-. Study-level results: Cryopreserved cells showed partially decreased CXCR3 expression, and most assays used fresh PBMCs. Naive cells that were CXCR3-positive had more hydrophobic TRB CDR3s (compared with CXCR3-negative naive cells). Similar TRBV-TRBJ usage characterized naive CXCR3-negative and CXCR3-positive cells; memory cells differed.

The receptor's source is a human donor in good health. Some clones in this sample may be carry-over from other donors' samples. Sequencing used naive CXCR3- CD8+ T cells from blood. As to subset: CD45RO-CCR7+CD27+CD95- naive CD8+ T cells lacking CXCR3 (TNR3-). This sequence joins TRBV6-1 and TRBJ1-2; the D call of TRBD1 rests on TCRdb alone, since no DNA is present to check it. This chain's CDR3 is CASSDRASEEGYTF.